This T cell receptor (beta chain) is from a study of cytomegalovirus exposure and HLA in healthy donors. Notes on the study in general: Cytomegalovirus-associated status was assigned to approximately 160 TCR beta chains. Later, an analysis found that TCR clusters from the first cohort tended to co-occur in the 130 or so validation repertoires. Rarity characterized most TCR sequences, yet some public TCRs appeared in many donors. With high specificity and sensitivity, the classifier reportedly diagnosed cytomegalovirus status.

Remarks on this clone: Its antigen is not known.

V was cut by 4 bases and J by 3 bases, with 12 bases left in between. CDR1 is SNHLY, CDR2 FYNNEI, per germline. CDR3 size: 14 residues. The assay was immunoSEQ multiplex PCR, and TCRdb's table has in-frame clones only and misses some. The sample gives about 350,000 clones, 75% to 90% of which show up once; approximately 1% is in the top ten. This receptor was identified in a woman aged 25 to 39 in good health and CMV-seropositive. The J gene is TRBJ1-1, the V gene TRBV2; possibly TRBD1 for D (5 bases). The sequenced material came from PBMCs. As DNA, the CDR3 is TGTGCCAGCAGTGGTCGGGGGAGGGACACTGAAGCTTTCTTT. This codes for CASSGRGRDTEAFF.